The source of this TCR beta chain is a study of shared clonotypes between healthy human individuals. About this clone itself: Its specificity is not known. In the same sample, other DNA sequences code for this CDR3.

The table came from immunoSEQ multiplex PCR; TCRdb's copy has only in-frame clones and leaves some out. The data contain about 1 million clones, about 80% of them singletons. Overall study findings and caveats: A few donors shared around 5% of their naive CD4 clonotypes.

Germline lookup yields CDR1 ENHRY and CDR2 SYGVKD. The CDR3 is 11 residues long. Trimming took off 4 bases at V and 4 bases at J, with 5 bases between the two ends. The TCR originated in a man aged 18 to 29 in good health. The sequencing input was memory CD4+ T cells sorted from blood. Subset reported: CD45RA-negative fraction. The J gene is TRBJ2-7, the V gene TRBV10-3; D may be TRBD1 (5 bases). The CDR3 DNA sequence: TGTGCCATCAGTGCAGGGTACGAGCAGTACTTC. Translation gives CAISAGYEQYF.